Shown below are 18 T cell receptor beta chains from a single sample sequenced in a study of cytomegalovirus exposure and HLA in healthy donors. PCR employed 60 Vbeta and 13 Jbeta primers. The data were produced by immunoSEQ multiplex PCR, yet TCRdb's version contains in-frame clones alone and is incomplete. The sample records under 150,000 clones, 81% being singletons. The material sequenced was PBMCs. The receptors were sampled from a woman between 25 and 40 years old in good health and CMV-seronegative.

The chain recombines TRBV9 with TRBJ2-7; D remains unclear. Germline V CDR1 and CDR2: SGDLS, YYNGEE. V dropped 4 bases and J dropped 0 bases, with 14 bases sitting between them. There are 15 residues in the CDR3. CDR3 region: CASSPTPRPSYEQYF. The CDR3 coding sequence is TGTGCCAGCAGCCCTACCCCCAGGCCCTCCTACGAGCAGTACTTC. Supplemented by reference TRBV9 and TRBJ2-7, the full variable domain reads DSGVTQTPKHLITATGQRVTLRCSPRSGDLSVYWYQQSLDQGLQFLIQYYNGEERAKGNILERFSAQQFPDLHSELNLSSLELGDSALYFCASSPTPRPSYEQYFGPGTRLTVT.

The gene calls are TRBV28 and TRBJ1-1; D is uncertain. V lost 3 bases, J lost 7 bases, and 12 bases lay in between. The CDR3 runs 13 residues. Germline loops: CDR1 MDHEN, CDR2 SYDVKM. The CDR3 protein is CASSFYTRDEAFF. The DNA of the CDR3 is TGTGCCAGCAGTTTCTATACGCGGGATGAAGCTTTCTTT.

The rearrangement joins TRBV27 to TRBJ2-3; TRBD2 matches 11 bases. With V trimmed by 5 bases and J by 2 bases, 6 bases remained unmatched. Germline V lookup: CDR1 MNHEY, CDR2 SMNVEV (reference sequence). The CDR3 contains 16 residues. CDR3 coding DNA: TGTGCCAGCAGTCCGGGGACTAGCGGACTCACAGATACGCAGTATTTT. Translating it yields CASSPGTSGLTDTQYF.

The chain joins TRBV28 to TRBJ1-5; 8 bases are a match to TRBD1. This CDR3 spans 16 amino acids. With V trimmed by 5 bases and J by 6 bases, 12 bases remained unmatched. Germline V gene sequence: CDR1 MDHEN, CDR2 SYDVKM. This chain's CDR3 is CASSAETGGMGQPQHF. The CDR3 DNA is TGTGCCAGCAGTGCCGAAACAGGGGGAATGGGTCAGCCCCAGCATTTT.

This clone appeared a few times. The J gene is TRBJ2-7, the V gene TRBV5-4; 9 positions match TRBD2. Germline CDR1 and CDR2: SGHNT and YYREEE (reference sequence). Trimming cost V 2 bases and J 6 bases; bases outside gene matches: 6. The length of the CDR3 is 14 residues. The CDR3 region is CASSFWAGGGEQYF. CDR3 nucleotide sequence: TGTGCCAGCAGCTTTTGGGCGGGAGGGGGCGAGCAGTACTTC.

This sequence joins TRBV7-8 and TRBJ2-1; 10 bases align to TRBD2. The germline V gene has CDR1 SGHVS and CDR2 FQNEAQ. The CDR3 runs 17 residues. The V and J ends lost 0 bases and 7 bases, in that order; junction bases with no gene match: 9. The CDR3 DNA is TGTGCCAGCAGCTTAGCGTTAACTAGCGGGGCCCTTAATGAGCAGTTCTTC. Amino acids: CASSLALTSGALNEQFF. The full variable domain, with the rest looked up from reference TRBV7-8 and TRBJ2-1, is GAGVSQSPRYKVAKRGQDVALRCDPISGHVSLFWYQQALGQGPEFLTYFQNEAQLDKSGLPSDRFFAERPEGSVSTLKIQRTQQEDSAVYLCASSLALTSGALNEQFFGPGTRLTVL.

This chain links TRBV15 with TRBJ1-2; D remains unclear. Deletions cut 1 base from V and 5 bases from J, with 11 bases between. Germline CDR1 LNHNV, CDR2 YYDKDF (reference sequence). The CDR3 totals 14 residues. The CDR3 loop reads CATSRVEGGYGYTF. Written as DNA, the CDR3 is TGTGCCACCAGCAGAGTTGAGGGAGGGTATGGCTACACCTTC.

About this clone itself: At one end the junction does not follow the germline gene, possibly because of a read error. The CDR3 reads CATSGQNSPLHF. The CDR3 bases are TGTGCCACCAGTGGGCAGAATTCACCCCTCCACTTT. This chain joins TRBV27 and TRBJ1-6; D gene unclear. The CDR3 runs to 12 residues. CDR1 is MNHEY, CDR2 SMNVEV, per germline (reference sequence).

V and J are TRBV19 and TRBJ1-1, with a tentative D call TRBD1 (6 bases). The CDR3 spans 14 residues. V was pared by 5 bases and J by 8 bases, with 18 bases between. Germline values: CDR1 LNHDA, CDR2 SQIVND (reference sequence). This CDR3 is CASSVLQGGAEAFF. For the CDR3, the DNA is TGTGCCAGTAGTGTACTACAGGGAGGGGCCGAAGCTTTCTTT.

This chain joins TRBV25-1 and TRBJ2-7; D ambiguous. In germline, CDR1 is MGHDK, CDR2 SYGVNS. Trimming left V 0 bases short and J 4 bases short, with 7 bases between. This CDR3 region has 13 residues. This chain's CDR3 is CASSEYSLYEQYF. The DNA for the CDR3 is TGTGCCAGCAGTGAATACTCTTTATACGAGCAGTACTTC.

This clone appeared a single time. The chain combines TRBV18 with TRBJ2-7, with 10 bases fitting TRBD2. CDR1 is KGHSH and CDR2 is LQKENI in the germline V gene. The trim removed 3 bases at V and 4 bases at J, leaving 9 bases unmatched. The CDR3 is 16 residues long. In nucleotides, the CDR3 is TGTGCCAGCTCACCTACAGCGGGAGGGCCAGGATACGAGCAGTACTTC. Translated, it gives CASSPTAGGPGYEQYF.

This chain joins TRBV19 and TRBJ2-1; 8 nucleotides align to TRBD2. CDR1 and CDR2 from the germline V gene are LNHDA and SQIVND (reference sequence). Germline trimming cut 6 bases from V and 2 bases from J; bases unmatched to any gene: 6. CDR3 length: 15 residues. The CDR3 DNA is TGTGCCAGTAGAACACCGGGACTAGCCTACAATGAGCAGTTCTTC. Protein sequence: CASRTPGLAYNEQFF. Using reference TRBV19 and TRBJ2-1 for the parts outside the CDR3, the full variable domain is DGGITQSPKYLFRKEGQNVTLSCEQNLNHDAMYWYRQDPGQGLRLIYYSQIVNDFQKGDIAEGYSVSREKKESFPLTVTSAQKNPTAFYLCASRTPGLAYNEQFFGPGTRLTVL.

This clone was recorded a few times. This chain's CDR3 is CASSRYRGPTYEQYF. DNA of the CDR3: TGCGCCAGCAGCCGTTACAGGGGGCCCACCTACGAGCAGTACTTC. This chain links TRBV4-3 with TRBJ2-7, with TRBD1 matching 9 bases. J lost 2 bases, V lost 4 bases, and 6 bases had no gene match. Germline CDR1 and CDR2: LGHNA and YSLEER. The CDR3 loop spans 15 amino acids.

Only a few counts were recorded for this clone. V is TRBV4-1 and J is TRBJ1-1; D remains ambiguous. The CDR3 totals 14 residues. Trimming pared 0 bases from V and 4 bases from J, leaving 9 bases between. From germline, CDR1 is MGHRA and CDR2 YSYEKL. CDR3 nucleotide sequence: TGCGCCAGCAGCCAAGAGGGAGGAATCACTGAAGCTTTCTTT. Amino acid sequence: CASSQEGGITEAFF.

V usage is TRBV18 and J usage is TRBJ2-5; D call uncertain. Germline V gives CDR1 KGHSH, CDR2 LQKENI. Trimming cost V 2 bases and J 4 bases, with 8 bases left between them. This CDR3 has 13 residues. The CDR3 here is CASSPSTRETQYF. The DNA of the CDR3 is TGTGCCAGCTCACCATCAACTCGAGAGACCCAGTACTTC.

The rearrangement links TRBV18 to TRBJ2-2, with 9 positions matching TRBD2. The CDR3 length is 19 residues. Losses at the gene ends were 2 bases for V and 2 bases for J; bases not matched to a gene: 12. The V gene's germline CDR1 is KGHSH and CDR2 LQKENI. The CDR3 DNA reads as TGTGCCAGCTCACCAATTGTCCGAATAGCGGGAGTTAACACCGGGGAGCTGTTTTTT. Protein: CASSPIVRIAGVNTGELFF.

The chain couples TRBV5-1 to TRBJ2-7, with TRBD2 matching 9 bases. The CDR3 length is 14 residues. CDR1 SGHRS and CDR2 YFSETQ come from the germline V gene. The J segment lost 7 bases and the V segment lost 1 base, leaving 6 bases of the junction unmatched. CDR3 residues: CASSLTRGLAEQYF. In DNA, the CDR3 is TGCGCCAGCAGCTTGACTCGCGGACTAGCGGAGCAGTACTTC.

Notes on this clone: The junction does not match germline at one end; this may be a read error. This chain joins TRBV20-1 and TRBJ2-4, with 8 bases identical to TRBD1. Germline-derived CDR1 and CDR2 are DFQATT and SNEGSKA (reference sequence). CDR3 size: 11 residues. CDR3: CRARDQGAINF. Here the CDR3 DNA reads TGCCGTGCTAGAGATCAGGGGGCGATTAACTTC.